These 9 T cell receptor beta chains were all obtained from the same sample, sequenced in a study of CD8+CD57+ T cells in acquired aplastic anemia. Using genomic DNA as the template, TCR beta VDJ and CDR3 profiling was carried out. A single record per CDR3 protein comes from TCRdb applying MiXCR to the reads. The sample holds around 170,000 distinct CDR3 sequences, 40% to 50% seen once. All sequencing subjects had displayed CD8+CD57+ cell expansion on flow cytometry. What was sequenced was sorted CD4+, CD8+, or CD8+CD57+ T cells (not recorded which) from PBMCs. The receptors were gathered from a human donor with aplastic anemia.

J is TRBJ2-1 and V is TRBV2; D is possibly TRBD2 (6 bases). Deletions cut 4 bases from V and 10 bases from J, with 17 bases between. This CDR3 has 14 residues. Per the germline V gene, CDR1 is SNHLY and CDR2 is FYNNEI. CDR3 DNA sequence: TGTGCCAGCAGTGGACTACTAGCCCTAAAAGAGCAGTTCTTC. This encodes CASSGLLALKEQFF.

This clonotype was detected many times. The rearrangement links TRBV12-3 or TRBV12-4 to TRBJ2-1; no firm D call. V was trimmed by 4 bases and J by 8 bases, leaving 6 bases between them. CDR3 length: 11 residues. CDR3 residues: CASSSLDEQFF. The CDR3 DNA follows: TGTGCCAGCAGTTCTTTAGATGAGCAGTTCTTC.

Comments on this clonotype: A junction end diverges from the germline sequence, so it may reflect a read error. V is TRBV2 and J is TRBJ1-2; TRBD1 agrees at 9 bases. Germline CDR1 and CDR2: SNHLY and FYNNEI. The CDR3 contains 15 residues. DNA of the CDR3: TGTGCCAGCTTTAGGACAGGGGCGTCTTTGGATGGCCACACCTTC. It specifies CASFRTGASLDGHTF.

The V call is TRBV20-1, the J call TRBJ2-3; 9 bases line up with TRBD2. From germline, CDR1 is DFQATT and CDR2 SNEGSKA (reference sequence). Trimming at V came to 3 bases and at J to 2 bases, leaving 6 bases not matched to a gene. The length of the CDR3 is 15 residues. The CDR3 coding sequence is TGCAGTGCTAGTCGCGTAGCGGGAGCCACAGATACGCAGTATTTT. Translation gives CSASRVAGATDTQYF.

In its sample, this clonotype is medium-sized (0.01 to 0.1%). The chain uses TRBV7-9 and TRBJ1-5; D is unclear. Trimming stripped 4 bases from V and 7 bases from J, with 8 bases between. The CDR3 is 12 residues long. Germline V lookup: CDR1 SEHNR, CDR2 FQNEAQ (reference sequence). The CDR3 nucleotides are TGTGCCAGCAGCTCCTCCCCCCAGCCCCAGCATTTT. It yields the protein CASSSSPQPQHF.

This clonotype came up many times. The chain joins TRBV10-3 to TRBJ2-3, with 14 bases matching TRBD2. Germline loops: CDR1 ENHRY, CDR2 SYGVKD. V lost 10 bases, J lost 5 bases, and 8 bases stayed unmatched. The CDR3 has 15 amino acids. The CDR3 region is CATQKGLAGVDTQYF. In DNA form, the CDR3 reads TGTGCCACCCAGAAGGGACTAGCGGGAGTAGATACGCAGTATTTT.

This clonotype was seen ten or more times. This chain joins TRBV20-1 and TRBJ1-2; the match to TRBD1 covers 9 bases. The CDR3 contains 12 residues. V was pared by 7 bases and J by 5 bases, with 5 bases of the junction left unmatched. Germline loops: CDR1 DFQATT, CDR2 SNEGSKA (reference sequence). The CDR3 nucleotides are TGCAGTGTCCCGGACAGGGGTTATGGCTACACCTTC. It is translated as CSVPDRGYGYTF.

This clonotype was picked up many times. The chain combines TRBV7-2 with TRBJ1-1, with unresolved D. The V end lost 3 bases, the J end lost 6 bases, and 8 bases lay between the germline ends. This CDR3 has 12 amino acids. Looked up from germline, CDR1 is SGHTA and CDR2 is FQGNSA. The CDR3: CASSFRGSEAFF. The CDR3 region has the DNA TGTGCCAGCAGCTTCAGAGGTTCTGAAGCTTTCTTT.

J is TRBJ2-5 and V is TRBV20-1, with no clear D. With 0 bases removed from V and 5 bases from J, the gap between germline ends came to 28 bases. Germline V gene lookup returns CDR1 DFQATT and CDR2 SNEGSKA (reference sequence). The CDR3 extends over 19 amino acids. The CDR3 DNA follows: TGCAGTGCTAGAGATCTCGACACGAGACTGCATGGGTTTTCGGAGACCCAGTACTTC. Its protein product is CSARDLDTRLHGFSETQYF.